This is a list of T cell receptor beta chains from one sample in a study of shared clonotypes between healthy human individuals. Clones were read by immunoSEQ multiplex PCR, and TCRdb kept only the in-frame ones, dropping some. Here the sample spans approximately 2.5 million clones, 93% being singletons. The sequenced sample consisted of naive CD4+ T cells from PBMCs. Receptors originate from a man younger than 30 in good health. Some clones in this sample may be carry-over from other donors' samples. The CDR3 runs from the conserved cysteine through the conserved F or W. The D gene is left open where the match is weak. Rows give clone size only sometimes, using once, few, many, or a class for an expanded clone.

D,V,size,J,DNA,CDR3
NA,TRBV18,once,TRBJ1-1,TGTGCCAGCTCCGCACCGGGACACACTGAAGCTTTCTTT,CASSAPGHTEAFF
NA,TRBV5-1,NA,TRBJ2-7,TGCGCCAGCAGCGGAAACCCAAGGACTGATCAATCCTACGAGCAGTACTTC,CASSGNPRTDQSYEQYF
NA,TRBV5-1,NA,TRBJ2-3,TGCGCCAGCAGCCAGAGAGTGGCGGGAACGAGCACAGATACGCAGTATTTT,CASSQRVAGTSTDTQYF
TRBD1,TRBV28,NA,TRBJ1-2,TGTGCCAGCAGTTCATGGACAGGGGATCCGAAAACCTATGGCTACACCTTC,CASSSWTGDPKTYGYTF
NA,TRBV7-6,few,TRBJ1-1,TGTGCCAGCAGCTTGAGAGGGAACACTGAAGCTTTCTTT,CASSLRGNTEAFF
TRBD1,TRBV9,NA,TRBJ2-1,TGTGCCAGCAACAGGGGCGATGAGCAGTTCTTC,CASNRGDEQFF
NA,TRBV25-1,NA,TRBJ2-1,TGTGCCAGCAGCAAGACAGGCCCCTACAATGAGCAGTTCTTC,CASSKTGPYNEQFF
TRBD2,TRBV2,NA,TRBJ2-2,TGTGCCAGCAGTGTAGCGGGAGCTAGGACCGGGGAGCTGTTTTTT,CASSVAGARTGELFF
NA,TRBV18,NA,TRBJ2-7,TGTGCCAGCTCACCACGGCAGGGGACGAACGACGAGCAGTACTTC,CASSPRQGTNDEQYF
TRBD2,TRBV5-4,NA,TRBJ2-7,TGTGCCAGCAGTCCAGGACTAGCGGGACGGTACGAGCAGTACTTC,CASSPGLAGRYEQYF
NA,TRBV6-5,NA,TRBJ1-2,TGTGCCAGCAGCGTCTCTTGGACGGCTAACTATGGCTACACCTTC,CASSVSWTANYGYTF
NA,TRBV2,NA,TRBJ1-1,TGTGCCAGCAGGGACAGAACACTGAAGCTTAACTTT,CASRDRTLKLNF
NA,TRBV30,NA,TRBJ1-5,TGTGCCTGGAGGGGGACTGGTCAGCCCCAGCATTTT,CAWRGTGQPQHF
TRBD2,TRBV11-2,NA,TRBJ2-1,TGTGCCAGCAGCTTAGAGTCGAGCGGGAGGGGAAACAATGAGCAGTTCTTC,CASSLESSGRGNNEQFF
NA,TRBV6-5,NA,TRBJ2-3,TGTGCCAGCAGGTCGGGACCCGGGGCAGATACGCAGTATTTT,CASRSGPGADTQYF
NA,TRBV6-5,NA,TRBJ1-2,TGTGCCAGCAGTCCAAGTCAGTATGAAGGCTACACCTTC,CASSPSQYEGYTF
NA,TRBV29-1,NA,TRBJ2-7,TGCAGCGTTGCTAACCCGAGTAAGGACAGAGAGTACTTC,CSVANPSKDREYF
NA,TRBV28,NA,TRBJ2-2,TGTGCCAGCAGTCTCCGTCAAACCATCGGGGAGCTGTTTTTT,CASSLRQTIGELFF
NA,TRBV4-1,NA,TRBJ1-1,TGCGCCAGCAGCCGCCCCGGACAGTCAGCGGGGGCTTTCTTT,CASSRPGQSAGAFF
NA,TRBV7-3,few,TRBJ2-2,TGTGCCAGCAGCTTACGACAGCCCGGAGGGGAGCTGTTTTTT,CASSLRQPGGELFF
NA,TRBV28,NA,TRBJ2-2,TGTGCCAGCATCAAAAGCGGCAGGGCGAGAACCGGGGAGCTGTTTTTT,CASIKSGRARTGELFF
NA,TRBV5-1,once,TRBJ2-5,TGCGCCAGCAGCTCGGCGCCCCTAGAGACCCAGTACTTC,CASSSAPLETQYF
TRBD1,TRBV18,NA,TRBJ1-5,TGTGCCAGCTCACCGGACAGGGCTGTGAATCAGCCCCAGCATTTT,CASSPDRAVNQPQHF
TRBD2,TRBV28,NA,TRBJ2-1,TGTGCCAGCAGTTCCCCCGGGACTAGCGGGAGGGTCAATGAGCAGTTCTTC,CASSSPGTSGRVNEQFF
NA,TRBV27,NA,TRBJ2-5,TGTGCCAGCAGTCGAGGGGGGGCCCTATACTTC,CASSRGGALYF
NA,TRBV6-5,NA,TRBJ1-1,TGCGCCAGCAGCCCCGACCGAGCGATGAACACTGAAGCTTTCTTT,CASSPDRAMNTEAFF
NA,TRBV27,NA,TRBJ2-7,TGTGCCAGCAGCCGTTACCCAGGAGCCTACGAGCAGTACTTC,CASSRYPGAYEQYF
TRBD1,TRBV28,NA,TRBJ1-6,TGTGCCAGCCTCGCCGGAGGGACAGGGCTGCAATCACCCCTCCACTTT,CASLAGGTGLQSPLHF
NA,TRBV27,NA,TRBJ2-7,TGTGCCAGCAGTCCCTCCACCTCCTACGAGCAGTACTTC,CASSPSTSYEQYF
TRBD2,TRBV2,NA,TRBJ2-5,TGTGCCAACAAGGACCCCCTGAGCGGGATTAGGAGTGGGGAGACCCAGTACTTC,CANKDPLSGIRSGETQYF
TRBD1,TRBV30,NA,TRBJ2-7,TGTGCCTGGAGGCCTCCCCGGGACAGGGGCTACGAGCAGTACTTC,CAWRPPRDRGYEQYF
NA,TRBV28,NA,TRBJ1-5,TGTGCCAGCAGTCAACCCCCTTTGGGCAGGGCCCCCCATCAGCCCCAGCATTTT,CASSQPPLGRAPHQPQHF
NA,TRBV5-1,NA,TRBJ2-5,TGCGCCAGCAGCGGTGGTCCGTTCGGGGCTTACGAGACCCAGTACTTC,CASSGGPFGAYETQYF
NA,TRBV10-1,NA,TRBJ2-2,TGCGCCAGCAGCGTGTATCCCGGGGAGCTGTTTTTT,CASSVYPGELFF
NA,TRBV2,once,TRBJ2-7,TGTGCCAGCAGCGACCAGGGGGAGGGCTACGAGCAGTACTTC,CASSDQGEGYEQYF
NA,TRBV6-5,NA,TRBJ1-2,TGTGCCAGCAGGGGAGGATTAAACTGGCTATCTGGCTACACCTTC,CASRGGLNWLSGYTF
TRBD1,TRBV6-5,NA,TRBJ1-5,TGTGCCAGCCGACAGGGGGTGAGGCAGCCCCAGCATTTT,CASRQGVRQPQHF
TRBD2,TRBV28,NA,TRBJ2-7,TGTGCCAGCAGTTCCCCGGGACTAGCGTTGTACGAGCAGTACTTC,CASSSPGLALYEQYF
NA,TRBV10-1,NA,TRBJ1-2,TGCGCCAGCAGTGAGTCACTGCCTGGGGGCTACACCTTC,CASSESLPGGYTF
NA,TRBV4-3,NA,TRBJ2-3,TGCGCCAGCAGCCAATGGGGTAAAGGACCCTCGAGCACAGATACGCAGTATTTT,CASSQWGKGPSSTDTQYF
NA,TRBV27,NA,TRBJ1-4,TGTGCCAGCAGTTTACAAGGGGCAAGTGAAAAACTGTTTTTT,CASSLQGASEKLFF